A selection of T cell receptor beta chains follows, all from one sample in a study of CD8+CD57+ T cells in acquired aplastic anemia. TCRdb reprocessed the reads with MiXCR, giving one entry per CDR3 protein. The sample shows some 170,000 distinct CDR3 sequences, roughly 48% of them seen only once. The material sequenced was sorted CD4+, CD8+, or CD8+CD57+ T cells (not recorded which) from PBMCs. Receptors were obtained from a human donor with aplastic anemia. Both conserved end residues are part of each CDR3. Each record gives: clone size, V gene, D gene, J gene, CDR3 protein, CDR3 DNA. The D gene is left open where the match is weak. Where a row states a size, it is once, few, many or the class of an expanded clone; other rows omit it.

NA	TRBV27	NA	TRBJ1-2	CASSLLGGWGYTF	TGTGCCAGCAGTTTATTGGGCGGATGGGGCTACACCTTC
many	TRBV20-1	NA	TRBJ2-5	CSARDPGRGNLETQYF	TGCAGTGCTAGAGATCCGGGACGGGGAAACCTCGAGACCCAGTACTTC
many	TRBV7-2	NA	TRBJ2-2	CASRLGGLTGELFF	TGTGCCAGCAGGCTTGGGGGGCTCACCGGGGAGCTGTTTTTT
NA	TRBV10-3	TRBD1	TRBJ2-3	CAIRTQGDTQYF	TGTGCCATCAGAACACAGGGGGATACGCAGTATTTT
NA	TRBV6-2/TRBV6-3	TRBD1	TRBJ2-4	CASLYSGQGRGENIQYF	TGTGCCAGCCTTTACTCGGGACAGGGAAGGGGAGAAAACATTCAGTACTTC
NA	TRBV9	NA	TRBJ2-7	CASSVDFYEQYF	TGTGCCAGCAGCGTAGACTTTTACGAGCAGTACTTC
once	TRBV9	TRBD2	TRBJ2-3	CASSPTSGSTDTQYF	TGTGCCAGCAGCCCGACTAGCGGGAGCACTGATACGCAGTATTTT
many	TRBV19	NA	TRBJ2-2	CASSAEYRNTGELFF	TGTGCCAGTAGTGCCGAATATAGAAACACCGGGGAGCTGTTTTTT
NA	TRBV25-1	NA	TRBJ2-7	CASSDPPRSYEQYF	TGTGCCAGCAGTGATCCCCCCCGCTCCTACGAGCAGTACTTC
many	TRBV5-1	NA	TRBJ1-1	CASSSAGTANTEAFF	TGCGCCAGCAGCTCGGCCGGGACGGCGAACACTGAAGCTTTCTTT